This T cell receptor beta chain is from a study of T cells after yellow fever vaccination. Via MiXCR, TCRdb re-called the 5' RACE reads, giving one row per CDR3 protein. The sample gives around 120,000 distinct CDR3 sequences, about 7% of which show up once; approximately 2.7% is in the top ten. This CDR3 region has 17 residues. V lost 3 bases and J 8 bases, leaving 25 bases between the germline ends. Germline V lookup: CDR1 SGDLS, CDR2 YYNGEE. In its sample, this clonotype was seen a few times. The receptor was derived from a man in his late teens or twenties who received the YFV17D yellow fever vaccine. Sample: CD4+ T cells sorted from PBMCs, taken around 45 days after the first yellow fever vaccination. The chain joins TRBV9 to TRBJ2-3, with D uncertain. The CDR3 DNA is TGTGCCAGCAGCGGCCGTATTAGCCAAACTTACACGGCTACGCAGTATTTT. It yields the protein CASSGRISQTYTATQYF.